This T cell receptor beta chain appears in the sequencing data of a study of T cells in Graves' hyperthyroidism and ophthalmopathy. Germline-derived CDR1 and CDR2 are DFQATT and SNEGSKA (reference sequence). The CDR3 covers 13 residues. Trimming removed 0 bases from V and 10 bases from J, with 10 bases in between. Whole-study findings and limits: Researchers report that a 13 V-J model separated ophthalmopathy from stable hyperthyroidism. Most thyroid clonotypes that were expanded above 0.001 also turned up in blood. In validation, the model predicted ophthalmopathy. These predictions came a median approximately 5.9 months before onset.

Under 3 months was the duration of disease in ophthalmopathy patients, who also had a Clinical Activity Score of at least 3 and a NOSPECS grade of at least 4. What was amplified from RNA transcripts were TCR beta CDR3 regions. First-round RT-PCR of the TCR CDR3 relied on the HTBI primer set. From the multiplex PCR reads, TCRdb called clonotypes with MiXCR, one entry per CDR3 protein. The repertoire holds roughly 290,000 distinct CDR3 sequences, with about 15% as singletons. This clonotype was seen ten or more times. Antigen unknown. The chain couples TRBV20-1 to TRBJ1-6, with D perhaps TRBD1 (5 bases). This receptor was taken from a woman between 55 and 75 years old with Graves' ophthalmopathy. Material: blood. In nucleotides, the CDR3 is TGCAGTGCTAGAGAAGGGGCAGACTCACCCCTCCACTTT. This sequence encodes CSAREGADSPLHF.